Described below is a single TCR beta chain sequence and its context. Using immunoSEQ multiplex PCR, the repertoire was profiled, and TCRdb retains in-frame clones only, with some absent. The sample yields around 150,000 clones, nearly 95% seen once. This entry is derived from a study of T cell responses to AZD1222 COVID-19 vaccine. This sequence originates from an adult who received the AZD1222 COVID-19 vaccine. Here the sequenced sample was peripheral blood, taken 28 days after the second AZD1222 dose.

CDR3 protein: CASSVRGANTEAFF. For the CDR3, the DNA is TGTGCCAGCAGTGTAAGGGGGGCGAACACTGAAGCTTTCTTT. J is TRBJ1-1 and V is TRBV27, with D possibly TRBD1 on 6 matching bases. Germline CDR1 reads MNHEY; CDR2 reads SMNVEV (reference sequence). With 5 bases removed from V and 1 base from J, the gap between germline ends came to 11 bases. The CDR3 extends over 14 amino acids.